A single sample gave rise to the 25 T cell receptor beta chains below, sequenced in a study of blood T cell repertoires in COVID-19. The protocol was immunoSEQ multiplex PCR, while the TCRdb copy is restricted to in-frame clones and leaves out a portion. The sample holds about 160,000 clones; around nine tenths are singletons and the top ten take 10% to 13%. The sequenced material came from peripheral blood. These receptor sequences come from a woman in her seventies with COVID-19, enrolled during active disease.

The V and J genes are TRBV6-5 and TRBJ1-1, with TRBD1 identical over 7 bases. After removal of 8 bases from V and 6 bases from J, the junction contained 15 bases not matched to a gene. The V gene's germline CDR1 is MNHEY and CDR2 SVGAGI. The CDR3 extends over 15 amino acids. The CDR3 is CASLANRQGSAEAFF. Written as DNA, the CDR3 is TGTGCCAGCCTGGCTAATAGACAGGGAAGCGCTGAAGCTTTCTTT.

V usage is TRBV11-2 and J usage is TRBJ1-2, with 7 bases matching TRBD1. This CDR3 region has 16 residues. CDR1 and CDR2 (germline): SGHAT, FQNNGV. Unmatched junction bases numbered 12, after V lost 0 bases and J lost 8 bases. The DNA of the CDR3 is TGTGCCAGCAGCTTAGATGGAGGAGGGGGCGCGAAAGGCTACACCTTC. This codes for CASSLDGGGGAKGYTF.

The CDR3 DNA is TGTGCCAGTAGTACAGGGGGTTTGGGCACTGAAGCTTTCTTT. It codes for CASSTGGLGTEAFF. This rearrangement joins TRBV19 to TRBJ1-1; 7 positions agree with TRBD1. Trimming at V came to 4 bases and at J to 4 bases, leaving 6 bases not matched to a gene. The CDR3 consists of 14 residues. Per the germline V gene, CDR1 is LNHDA and CDR2 is SQIVND (reference sequence).

CDR3 region: CASSRDMNTGELFF. DNA of the CDR3: TGTGCCAGCAGCCGGGACATGAACACCGGGGAGCTGTTTTTT. The rearrangement uses TRBV7-9 and TRBJ2-2; maybe TRBD1 (6 bases). Germline-derived CDR1 and CDR2 are SEHNR and FQNEAQ (reference sequence). This CDR3 spans 14 amino acids. With 5 bases removed from V and 1 base from J, the gap between germline ends came to 8 bases.

This chain joins TRBV28 and TRBJ1-2; D not certain. The CDR3 length is 13 residues. Trimming removed 3 bases from V and 7 bases from J, with 12 bases in between. CDR1 and CDR2 (germline): MDHEN, SYDVKM. The chain's CDR3 is CASSFGNPRGYTF. The CDR3 bases are TGTGCCAGCAGTTTCGGGAACCCTCGTGGCTACACCTTC.

This chain connects TRBV18 to TRBJ1-1; the D gene is possibly TRBD1 (6 bases). Germline V gene lookup returns CDR1 KGHSH and CDR2 LQKENI. V lost 0 bases to trimming and J lost 4 bases, with 12 bases between them. This CDR3 comprises 15 residues. CDR3: CASSPPYREGTEAFF. The CDR3 DNA follows: TGTGCCAGCTCACCACCGTACAGGGAGGGCACTGAAGCTTTCTTT.

This clone was detected only once. This rearrangement joins TRBV3-1 (or the pseudogene TRBV3-2) to TRBJ2-7; TRBD1 aligns across 7 bases. Germline CDR1 is LGHDT and CDR2 is YNNKEL (reference sequence). The ends lost 4 bases at V and 2 bases at J; junction bases unmatched: 8. This CDR3 region has 15 residues. CDR3 DNA sequence: TGTGCCAGCAGCCGTCTCGACAGGGCTCCCTACGAGCAGTACTTC. This gives the protein CASSRLDRAPYEQYF.

V gene TRBV30 combines with J gene TRBJ1-2; TRBD1 aligns across 11 bases. CDR3 length: 16 amino acids. Germline assignment: CDR1 GTSNPN and CDR2 SVGIG (reference sequence). With V trimmed by 3 bases and J by 8 bases, 14 bases remained unmatched. In DNA form, the CDR3 reads TGTGCCTGGAGCACAGGGACAGGGGGGATACTCACGGGCTACACCTTC. It yields the protein CAWSTGTGGILTGYTF.

V usage is TRBV12-3 or TRBV12-4 and J usage is TRBJ1-1; D might be TRBD1 (6 bases). Deletions cut 3 bases from V and 5 bases from J, with 10 bases between. This CDR3 comprises 13 residues. The CDR3 spells CASSLDQGTEAFF. CDR3 nucleotide sequence: TGTGCCAGCAGTTTGGATCAGGGGACTGAAGCTTTCTTT.

The V and J genes are TRBV19 and TRBJ2-1; unclear D gene. Germline V CDR1 and CDR2: LNHDA, SQIVND (reference sequence). CDR3 length equals 15 residues. Trimming took off 1 base at V and 6 bases at J, with 13 bases between the two ends. The CDR3 loop is CASSIGPDTGNEQFF. CDR3 nucleotides: TGTGCCAGTAGTATAGGGCCCGACACCGGCAATGAGCAGTTCTTC.

This rearrangement joins TRBV10-3 to TRBJ1-4; TRBD1 matches 9 bases. CDR1 ENHRY and CDR2 SYGVKD come from the germline V gene. The CDR3 is 13 amino acids. V shed 8 bases, J shed 8 bases, and the junction held 6 bases outside the gene matches. Here the CDR3 reads CAIWDREGEKLFF. The DNA for the CDR3 is TGTGCCATCTGGGACAGGGAAGGCGAAAAACTGTTTTTT.

The gene calls are TRBV18 and TRBJ2-2; 8 positions match TRBD1. After removal of 3 bases from V and 5 bases from J, the junction contained 5 bases not matched to a gene. The CDR3 extends over 15 amino acids. The germline V gene has CDR1 KGHSH and CDR2 LQKENI. The CDR3 protein is CASSPPNRGTGELFF. CDR3 in DNA: TGTGCCAGCTCACCGCCCAACAGGGGGACCGGGGAGCTGTTTTTT.

The chain couples TRBV28 to TRBJ2-5, with 9 bases that match TRBD1. The CDR3 consists of 13 residues. Unmatched junction bases numbered 7, after V lost 10 bases and J lost 4 bases. CDR1 is MDHEN and CDR2 is SYDVKM in the germline V gene. CDR3: CATETGGRETQYF. CDR3 sequence (DNA): TGTGCCACCGAGACAGGGGGTCGAGAGACCCAGTACTTC.

The chain is built from TRBV5-4 and TRBJ1-4; possibly TRBD1 for D (6 bases). The germline V and J ends were trimmed by 3 bases and 4 bases, with 10 bases remaining between them. CDR1 and CDR2 from the germline V gene are SGHNT and YYREEE (reference sequence). The CDR3 consists of 14 residues. The CDR3 nucleotides read TGTGCCAGCAGCTCCCAGGGGATTAATGAAAAACTGTTTTTT. This encodes CASSSQGINEKLFF.

V is TRBV6-1 and J is TRBJ1-1, with D uncertain. This CDR3 region has 15 residues. Germline CDR1 reads MNHNS; CDR2 reads SASEGT. V was shortened by 1 base and J by 5 bases, with 14 bases between the two germline ends. CDR3 bases: TGTGCCAGCAGTGAAGAGGGAGGGTTTGGGACTGAAGCTTTCTTT. Translation: CASSEEGGFGTEAFF.

This clone was seen a single time. This CDR3 reads CASSYSGGKGSPLHF. The CDR3 DNA is TGTGCCAGCAGTTACTCGGGGGGAAAAGGTTCACCCCTCCACTTT. The chain combines TRBV6-5 with TRBJ1-6; perhaps TRBD1 as D (5 bases). V was shortened by 0 bases and J by 9 bases, with 12 bases between the two germline ends. From germline, CDR1 is MNHEY and CDR2 SVGAGI. The CDR3 consists of 15 residues.

This chain uses TRBV4-1 with TRBJ1-1; 11 bases fit TRBD1. This CDR3 comprises 18 residues. Germline CDR1 MGHRA, CDR2 YSYEKL. The trim removed 0 bases at V and 11 bases at J, leaving 17 bases unmatched. CDR3: CASSQDPPQGQGVLSAFF. The CDR3 DNA follows: TGCGCCAGCAGCCAAGATCCCCCACAGGGACAGGGGGTTTTGTCGGCTTTCTTT.

This chain joins TRBV9 and TRBJ2-2, with D possibly matching TRBD2 (6 bases). The germline V and J ends were trimmed by 3 bases and 5 bases, with 11 bases remaining between them. The germline gives CDR1 SGDLS, CDR2 YYNGEE. The CDR3 runs 14 residues. CDR3 in amino acids: CASSAPGVTGELFF. CDR3 bases: TGTGCCAGCAGCGCCCCGGGGGTTACCGGGGAGCTGTTTTTT.

This chain connects TRBV28 to TRBJ1-2; D is possibly TRBD1 (5 bases). The germline V and J ends were trimmed by 3 bases and 2 bases, with 10 bases remaining between them. CDR3 length: 14 residues. The germline V gene encodes CDR1 MDHEN and CDR2 SYDVKM. Written as DNA, the CDR3 is TGTGCCAGCAGTTTTGACAGTTGGAACTATGGCTACACCTTC. It translates to CASSFDSWNYGYTF.

The V gene is TRBV7-8, the J gene TRBJ2-5; tentatively, D is TRBD2 (6 bases). V dropped 5 bases and J dropped 13 bases, with 14 bases sitting between them. In germline, CDR1 is SGHVS, CDR2 FQNEAQ. CDR3 size: 11 residues. The CDR3 region has the DNA TGTGCCAGCAGCCTAGGGACTCAAAGGTACTTC. Residues: CASSLGTQRYF. Supplemented by reference TRBV7-8 and TRBJ2-5, the full variable domain reads GAGVSQSPRYKVAKRGQDVALRCDPISGHVSLFWYQQALGQGPEFLTYFQNEAQLDKSGLPSDRFFAERPEGSVSTLKIQRTQQEDSAVYLCASSLGTQRYFGPGTRLLVL.

For the CDR3, the DNA is TGTGCCAGCAGTCTGGGGGGTAGCACTGAAGCTTTCTTT. This sequence encodes CASSLGGSTEAFF. The V call is TRBV2, the J call TRBJ1-1; D is perhaps TRBD1 (5 bases). V lost 5 bases, J lost 4 bases, and 11 bases lay in between. There are 13 residues in the CDR3. Germline V lookup: CDR1 SNHLY, CDR2 FYNNEI.

The chain recombines TRBV28 with TRBJ1-6, with D perhaps matching TRBD1 (5 bases). CDR1 and CDR2 (germline): MDHEN, SYDVKM. Trimming cost V 4 bases and J 10 bases, with 8 bases left between them. The CDR3 covers 12 residues. CDR3 sequence (DNA): TGTGCCAGCAGTTCAGGGAAATCACCCCTCCACTTT. The encoded protein is CASSSGKSPLHF.

The chain carries TRBV7-3 and TRBJ2-1; perhaps TRBD1 as D (5 bases). This CDR3 is 14 amino acids long. Germline CDR1 SGHTA, CDR2 FQGTGA. Trimming left V 1 base short and J 5 bases short, with 9 bases between. The CDR3: CASSLRQTNNEQFF. DNA of the CDR3: TGTGCCAGCAGCTTAAGACAGACGAACAATGAGCAGTTCTTC.

This clone was detected a few times. This chain links TRBV28 with TRBJ1-5; 7 nucleotides align to TRBD1. Looked up from germline, CDR1 is MDHEN and CDR2 is SYDVKM. The CDR3 consists of 17 residues. J was trimmed by 0 bases and V by 1 base; bases with no gene match: 6. The CDR3 nucleotides are TGTGCCAGCAGTTTATTCCACGGGACAGCTAGCAATCAGCCCCAGCATTTT. This sequence encodes CASSLFHGTASNQPQHF.

In its sample, this clone was seen a few times. This chain links TRBV7-9 with TRBJ2-1, with TRBD1 identical over 7 bases. Losses at the gene ends were 6 bases for V and 7 bases for J; bases not matched to a gene: 15. CDR1 and CDR2 (germline): SEHNR, FQNEAQ (reference sequence). The CDR3 loop spans 16 amino acids. CDR3 region: CASRRIYLSQGNEQFF. For the CDR3, the DNA is TGTGCCAGCAGGCGAATCTACCTGTCACAGGGGAATGAGCAGTTCTTC.